The 32 T cell receptor beta chains below come from one sample, sequenced in a study of T cell changes during pregnancy in multiple sclerosis. Only in-frame clones appear in the TCRdb table, and some are missing; sequencing was by immunoSEQ multiplex PCR. The sample records approximately 64,000 clones, around 90% being singletons. Source: peripheral blood, taken in the second trimester of pregnancy. The receptors were gathered from a female donor in good health, enrolled as a control in a pregnancy study.

The chain links TRBV10-3 to TRBJ1-1; maybe TRBD1 (6 bases). With 4 bases removed from V and 0 bases from J, the gap between germline ends came to 15 bases. Germline CDR1 is ENHRY and CDR2 is SYGVKD. This CDR3 comprises 16 residues. The CDR3 region is CAISGGGAPMNTEAFF. Written as DNA, the CDR3 is TGTGCCATCAGTGGTGGGGGGGCACCCATGAACACTGAAGCTTTCTTT.

The genes are TRBV11-2 and TRBJ1-3; D not resolved. CDR1 is SGHAT and CDR2 is FQNNGV in the germline V gene. This CDR3 comprises 14 residues. V lost 0 bases and J lost 4, with 7 bases in between. CDR3 sequence (DNA): TGTGCCAGCAGCTTAGACCAGGTGGGAAACACCATATATTTT. Protein product: CASSLDQVGNTIYF.

The chain uses TRBV11-2 and TRBJ1-1; D gene unclear. Per germline, CDR1 SGHAT and CDR2 FQNNGV. V lost 3 bases and J lost 1, with 9 bases in between. The CDR3 covers 14 residues. In DNA, the CDR3 is TGTGCCAGCAGCTTCGCGGAAGCGAACACTGAAGCTTTCTTT. Protein product: CASSFAEANTEAFF.

V gene TRBV28 combines with J gene TRBJ2-7; the match to TRBD2 covers 8 bases. CDR1 MDHEN and CDR2 SYDVKM come from the germline V gene. V shed 3 bases, J shed 7 bases, and the junction held 14 bases outside the gene matches. The CDR3 consists of 16 residues. The CDR3 nucleotides are TGTGCCAGCAGTTTGGCCTCCCCGGGACTAGGAAAGGAGCAGTACTTC. It specifies CASSLASPGLGKEQYF.

This clone was seen only once. This sequence joins TRBV6-5 and TRBJ2-1; 11 nucleotides agree with TRBD2. The germline CDR1 and CDR2 sequences are MNHEY and SVGAGI. Trimming cost V 7 bases and J 13 bases; bases outside gene matches: 15. The CDR3 is made up of 15 amino acids. In nucleotides, the CDR3 is TGTGCCAGCAACCCAGATTCTAGCGGGAGGAGGGACCAGTTCTTC. Encoded protein: CASNPDSSGRRDQFF.

J is TRBJ1-5 and V is TRBV7-9; D is undetermined. This CDR3 comprises 13 residues. V was trimmed by 5 bases and J by 6 bases, leaving 11 bases between them. CDR1 and CDR2 from the germline V gene are SEHNR and FQNEAQ (reference sequence). The CDR3 protein is CASSQEGGQPQHF. Here the CDR3 DNA reads TGTGCCAGCAGCCAAGAAGGAGGTCAGCCCCAGCATTTT.

This clone showed up just once. The chain is built from TRBV5-1 and TRBJ2-5; no definite D call. CDR3 size: 12 residues. V was clipped by 0 bases and J by 5 bases, with 5 bases between them. Germline V CDR1 and CDR2: SGHRS, YFSETQ. The CDR3 region has the DNA TGCGCCAGCAGCTTGGCTATGGAGACCCAGTACTTC. Translated, it gives CASSLAMETQYF.

V is TRBV6-6 and J is TRBJ1-1; 11 positions match TRBD1. Germline CDR1 and CDR2: MNHNY and SVGAGI (reference sequence). With 2 bases clipped from V and 10 bases from J, the junction kept 9 bases outside the gene matches. The CDR3 has 15 amino acids. CDR3 loop: CASSYQLRTGGLAFF. CDR3 in DNA: TGTGCCAGCAGTTACCAACTTCGGACAGGGGGCTTAGCTTTCTTT.

V usage is TRBV5-1 and J usage is TRBJ2-7; 11 bases agree with TRBD2. Germline V gives CDR1 SGHRS, CDR2 YFSETQ. The CDR3 sequence is 18 residues long. V lost 1 base, J lost 0 bases, and 9 bases stayed unmatched. For the CDR3, the DNA is TGCGCCAGCAGCTTGTGGGGACTAGCGGAAAAAGGCTCCTACGAGCAGTACTTC. Amino acids: CASSLWGLAEKGSYEQYF.

The chain combines TRBV30 with TRBJ1-1; no clear D. This CDR3 contains 15 residues. Germline CDR1 is GTSNPN and CDR2 is SVGIG (reference sequence). Trimming cost V 3 bases and J 6 bases, with 20 bases left between them. CDR3 DNA: TGTGCCTGGAGGGCCACGTTCGTTTTGTCCGCTGAAGCTTTCTTT. Its protein is CAWRATFVLSAEAFF.

The rearrangement links TRBV2 to TRBJ2-1, with a tentative D call TRBD1 (6 bases). V lost 9 bases and J 9 bases, leaving 21 bases between the germline ends. The CDR3 length is 14 residues. Looked up from germline, CDR1 is SNHLY and CDR2 is FYNNEI. The CDR3 DNA reads TGTGCCAGTTTCGAGGACAGATTTGTCGGTGAGCAGTTCTTC. Amino acids: CASFEDRFVGEQFF.

The V gene is TRBV10-2, the J gene TRBJ2-5; 9 bases fit TRBD1. J was trimmed by 2 bases and V by 7 bases; bases with no gene match: 5. Germline CDR1 and CDR2: WSHSY and SAAADI. The CDR3 loop spans 14 amino acids. The CDR3 region is CASKQGAVQETQYF. In DNA form, the CDR3 reads TGCGCCAGCAAACAGGGGGCCGTTCAAGAGACCCAGTACTTC.

This chain links TRBV30 with TRBJ2-7; D possibly corresponds to TRBD2 (6 bases). The CDR3 has 13 amino acids. Germline V lookup: CDR1 GTSNPN, CDR2 SVGIG (reference sequence). The V gene lost 3 bases and the J gene lost 4 bases, with 13 bases spanning the gap. The CDR3 sequence: CAWSGGVQYEQYF. The DNA for the CDR3 is TGTGCCTGGAGCGGGGGTGTTCAGTACGAGCAGTACTTC.

The chain uses TRBV6-4 and TRBJ2-1; 8 bases line up with TRBD1. V lost 4 bases to trimming and J lost 2 bases; unmatched junction nucleotides: 4. The CDR3 has 15 residues. Looked up from germline, CDR1 is MRHNA and CDR2 is SNTAGT. The CDR3 nucleotides read TGTGCCAGCAGTGCGACAGGGGACGCCTACAATGAGCAGTTCTTC. This gives the protein CASSATGDAYNEQFF.

CDR3 sequence (DNA): TGTGCCATCAGTGGAACAGGAAACATTCAGTACTTC. This encodes CAISGTGNIQYF. This chain joins TRBV10-3 and TRBJ2-4; D might be TRBD1 (5 bases). Deletions cut 4 bases from V and 6 bases from J, with 7 bases between. The CDR3 runs 12 residues. Germline-derived CDR1 and CDR2 are ENHRY and SYGVKD.

The chain couples TRBV11-3 to TRBJ1-1; unclear D gene. The V gene's germline CDR1 is SGHNT and CDR2 YENEEA. V dropped 5 bases and J dropped 5 bases, with 12 bases sitting between them. CDR3 size: 13 residues. The CDR3 is CASSHGVRTEAFF. The CDR3 coding sequence is TGTGCCAGCAGCCACGGGGTCCGGACTGAAGCTTTCTTT.

The chain links TRBV10-3 to TRBJ1-1, with 7 bases lining up with TRBD1. The CDR3 totals 13 residues. The germline gives CDR1 ENHRY, CDR2 SYGVKD. J lost 6 bases, V lost 5 bases, and 6 bases had no gene match. The CDR3 loop is CAISPTGAPEAFF. Here the CDR3 DNA reads TGTGCCATCAGTCCTACAGGGGCCCCTGAAGCTTTCTTT.

To note about this clone: One end of the junction is discordant with germline, which a read error may explain. The chain is built from TRBV29-1 and TRBJ2-5; D might be TRBD1 (6 bases). Germline CDR1 reads SQVTM; CDR2 reads ANQGSEA. The CDR3 spans 16 residues. The CDR3 region is CSAELGDILYQETQYF. DNA for the CDR3: TGCAGCGCTGAACTCGGGGACATATTGTACCAAGAGACCCAGTACTTC.

This chain connects TRBV5-4 to TRBJ2-3; 7 bases are shared with TRBD2. The germline gives CDR1 SGHNT, CDR2 YYREEE (reference sequence). This CDR3 is built from 16 residues. The ends lost 4 bases at V and 4 bases at J; junction bases unmatched: 12. The CDR3 DNA sequence: TGTGCCAGCAGCAATGGAGGAGTAGCGGGCGCAGATACGCAGTATTTT. Translated: CASSNGGVAGADTQYF.

The chain combines TRBV2 with TRBJ1-1; D is possibly TRBD1 (6 bases). The germline CDR1 and CDR2 sequences are SNHLY and FYNNEI. The CDR3 covers 15 residues. V gave up 7 bases and J gave up 1 base, with 16 bases separating them. This CDR3 is CASTSHRARNTEAFF. The CDR3 DNA follows: TGTGCCAGCACCTCCCACAGGGCCCGGAACACTGAAGCTTTCTTT.

The chain recombines TRBV13 with TRBJ1-4; D is ambiguous. CDR1 and CDR2 (germline): PRHDT, FYEKMQ (reference sequence). CDR3 size: 13 residues. Trimming took 3 bases from V and 5 from J, leaving 7 bases between them. In DNA, the CDR3 is TGTGCCAGCAGCTTGGTACTGAATGAAAAACTGTTTTTT. Amino acids: CASSLVLNEKLFF.

This chain uses TRBV7-6 with TRBJ2-5; 12 positions match TRBD2. CDR3 size: 20 residues. After removal of 2 bases from V and 2 bases from J, the junction contained 15 bases not matched to a gene. Germline CDR1 reads SGHVS; CDR2 reads FNYEAQ. CDR3 sequence (DNA): TGTGCCAGCAGCTTATACGTGTCGGTGGCTAGCGGGAGGGGACAAGAGACCCAGTACTTC. The encoded protein is CASSLYVSVASGRGQETQYF.

This clone was seen only once. This chain joins TRBV23-1 and TRBJ2-4, with D unclear. Being an ORF, TRBV23-1 has a function that is uncertain. Trimming shortened V by 8 bases and J by 8 bases, and 19 bases separated the two germline ends. The CDR3 consists of 14 residues. The CDR3 DNA follows: TGCGCCAGCCGCGCGCTCTTCGGGTGGGACATTCAGTACTTC. It encodes CASRALFGWDIQYF.

The CDR3 loop reads CARGQGSTGELFF. In DNA form, the CDR3 reads TGTGCCAGAGGACAGGGTAGTACCGGGGAGCTGTTTTTT. The rearrangement uses TRBV2 and TRBJ2-2; 8 nucleotides line up with TRBD1. V dropped 9 bases and J dropped 5; count of bases not matched to a gene: 5. The CDR3 sequence is 13 residues long. Looked up from germline, CDR1 is SNHLY and CDR2 is FYNNEI.

J is TRBJ2-1 and V is TRBV12-5, with 9 bases matching TRBD1. J gave up 6 bases and V 4 bases, and 7 bases lay outside the gene matches. The CDR3 extends over 15 amino acids. From germline, CDR1 is LGHNT and CDR2 FRNRAP. This CDR3 reads CASGSDRGQRNEQFF. The CDR3 nucleotides read TGTGCTAGTGGTTCGGACAGGGGCCAACGCAATGAGCAGTTCTTC.

CDR3 amino acids: CASNPRGGGTGELFF. Here the CDR3 DNA reads TGTGCCAGCAACCCACGAGGGGGGGGAACCGGGGAGCTGTTTTTT. The chain recombines TRBV6-5 with TRBJ2-2; a possible D gene is TRBD2 (7 bases). V was pared by 7 bases and J by 5 bases, with 17 bases between. CDR3 length equals 15 residues. The germline gives CDR1 MNHEY, CDR2 SVGAGI.

This clone was seen a handful of times. V is TRBV6-4 and J is TRBJ2-3, with a tentative D call TRBD2 (6 bases). Germline V CDR1 and CDR2: MRHNA, SNTAGT. The length of the CDR3 is 16 residues. V dropped 3 bases and J dropped 3 bases, with 16 bases sitting between them. The CDR3 spells CASSEGAVGGTDTQYF. The CDR3 region has the DNA TGTGCCAGCAGTGAGGGTGCCGTTGGGGGGACAGATACGCAGTATTTT.

J is TRBJ1-1 and V is TRBV27, with 8 bases matching TRBD1. The junction had 3 bases not matched to a gene; V was cut back by 2 bases and J by 4 bases. Germline CDR1 is MNHEY and CDR2 is SMNVEV (reference sequence). The CDR3 sequence is 14 residues long. The CDR3 coding sequence is TGTGCCAGCAGTTTAAACAGGGGGGGCACTGAAGCTTTCTTT. Protein product: CASSLNRGGTEAFF.

This rearrangement joins TRBV4-1 to TRBJ1-5, with TRBD1 matching 9 bases. The trim removed 3 bases at V and 5 bases at J, leaving 11 bases unmatched. From germline, CDR1 is MGHRA and CDR2 YSYEKL. CDR3 length equals 17 residues. This chain's CDR3 is CASSQGVAGTGYQPQHF. The CDR3 nucleotides read TGCGCCAGCAGCCAGGGGGTAGCCGGGACAGGGTATCAGCCCCAGCATTTT.

Comments on this clone: The same CDR3 can be traced to other DNA sequences in this sample. The rearrangement links TRBV6-1 to TRBJ2-3; D may be TRBD1 (5 bases). The CDR3 runs 16 residues. The V gene lost 3 bases and the J gene lost 4 bases, with 17 bases spanning the gap. Germline lookup yields CDR1 MNHNS and CDR2 SASEGT. CDR3 sequence (DNA): TGTGCCAGCAGTGAGACTCCACAGGTCCCCCCAGATACGCAGTATTTT. It codes for CASSETPQVPPDTQYF.

This clone was detected only once. This chain joins TRBV5-1 and TRBJ2-5; a weak D match, TRBD2 (6 bases). V lost 4 bases and J 2 bases, leaving 15 bases between the germline ends. The CDR3 loop spans 15 amino acids. Looked up from germline, CDR1 is SGHRS and CDR2 is YFSETQ. The DNA for the CDR3 is TGCGCCAGCAGCGCCAGTCCTAGCGCGCAAGAGACCCAGTACTTC. It is translated as CASSASPSAQETQYF.

This clone was counted a single time. The chain recombines TRBV11-2 with TRBJ1-2, with unresolved D. The CDR3 spans 17 residues. CDR1 SGHAT and CDR2 FQNNGV come from the germline V gene. The ends were cut back, 4 bases at V and 4 bases at J, with 22 bases in the middle. CDR3 in amino acids: CASSSEASALPSYGYTF. The DNA of the CDR3 is TGTGCCAGCAGCTCGGAGGCAAGCGCCCTTCCATCCTATGGCTACACCTTC. Full variable domain (rest looked up from reference TRBV11-2 and TRBJ1-2): EAGVAQSPRYKIIEKRQSVAFWCNPISGHATLYWYQQILGQGPKLLIQFQNNGVVDDSQLPKDRFSAERLKGVDSTLKIQPAKLEDSAVYLCASSSEASALPSYGYTFGSGTRLTVV.